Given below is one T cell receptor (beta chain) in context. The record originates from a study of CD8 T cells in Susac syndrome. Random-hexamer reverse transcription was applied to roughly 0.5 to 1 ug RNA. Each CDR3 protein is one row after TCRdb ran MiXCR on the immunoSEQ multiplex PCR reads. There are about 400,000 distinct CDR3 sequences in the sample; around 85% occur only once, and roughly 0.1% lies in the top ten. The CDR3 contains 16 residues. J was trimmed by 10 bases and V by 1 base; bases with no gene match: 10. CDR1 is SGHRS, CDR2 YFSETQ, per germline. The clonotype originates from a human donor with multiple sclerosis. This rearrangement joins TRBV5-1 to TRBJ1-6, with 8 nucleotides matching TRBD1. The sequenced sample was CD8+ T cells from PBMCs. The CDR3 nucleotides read TGCGCCAGCAGCTTGACCCCGGACAGGGAGGTCTCACCCCTCCACTTT. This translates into CASSLTPDREVSPLHF. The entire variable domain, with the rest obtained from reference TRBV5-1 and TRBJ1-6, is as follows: KAGVTQTPRYLIKTRGQQVTLSCSPISGHRSVSWYQQTPGQGLQFLFEYFSETQRNKGNFPGRFSGRQFSNSRSEMNVSTLELGDSALYLCASSLTPDREVSPLHFGNGTRLTVT.